Presented here are 19 T cell receptor beta chains from one specimen sequenced in a study of blood T cell repertoires in COVID-19. TCRdb's copy holds only in-frame clones and misses some; the assay was immunoSEQ multiplex PCR. Among under 300,000 clones listed, approximately 90% were seen once. Sequencing used peripheral blood. The receptors here all came from a man aged 55 to 70 who had recovered from COVID-19.

The chain combines TRBV4-1 with TRBJ1-2; no clear D. This CDR3 region has 15 residues. Looked up from germline, CDR1 is MGHRA and CDR2 is YSYEKL. The V end lost 0 bases, the J end lost 1 base, and 9 bases lay between the germline ends. The CDR3 spells CASSQEARFNYGYTF. CDR3 DNA sequence: TGCGCCAGCAGCCAAGAAGCGAGGTTTAACTATGGCTACACCTTC.

CDR3 coding DNA: TGTGCCTGGAGTGTACTAGGTTCGGGGTGGCACACCGGGGAGCTGTTTTTT. Translating it yields CAWSVLGSGWHTGELFF. The chain employs TRBV30 and TRBJ2-2; tentative D call: TRBD2 (5 bases). CDR1 and CDR2 from the germline V gene are GTSNPN and SVGIG (reference sequence). V was pared by 0 bases and J by 3 bases, with 17 bases between. The CDR3 is 17 amino acids. Variable domain in full (rest from reference TRBV30 and TRBJ2-2): SQTIHQWPATLVQPVGSPLSLECTVEGTSNPNLYWYRQAAGRGLQLLFYSVGIGQISSEVPQNLSASRPQDRQFILSSKKLLLSDSGFYLCAWSVLGSGWHTGELFFGEGSRLTVL.

The chain links TRBV5-4 to TRBJ2-5; 9 bases are shared with TRBD1. The ends lost 0 bases at V and 6 bases at J; junction bases unmatched: 6. This CDR3 has 15 amino acids. Germline CDR1 reads SGHNT; CDR2 reads YYREEE (reference sequence). Here the CDR3 reads CASSLGGTGSKTQYF. The CDR3 coding sequence is TGTGCCAGCAGCTTGGGGGGGACAGGGAGCAAGACCCAGTACTTC.

This chain connects TRBV5-1 to TRBJ2-2; TRBD1 might be the D (5 bases). There are 16 residues in the CDR3. Germline CDR1 reads SGHRS; CDR2 reads YFSETQ. Trimming shortened V by 4 bases and J by 4 bases, and 17 bases separated the two germline ends. This CDR3 is CASSEIQGRGTGELFF. The DNA of the CDR3 is TGCGCCAGCAGCGAAATTCAGGGAAGAGGCACCGGGGAGCTGTTTTTT.

The chain is built from TRBV19 and TRBJ1-5; 10 positions match TRBD1. V gave up 3 bases and J gave up 6 bases; unmatched junction bases: 2. CDR3 size: 14 residues. CDR1 and CDR2 from the germline V gene are LNHDA and SQIVND (reference sequence). CDR3 amino acids: CASSIDRGPQPQHF. The DNA for the CDR3 is TGTGCCAGTAGTATCGACAGGGGGCCTCAGCCCCAGCATTTT.

The chain links TRBV5-6 to TRBJ2-7, with TRBD2 matching over 8 bases. J gave up 2 bases and V 4 bases, and 8 bases lay outside the gene matches. CDR3 length equals 15 residues. The germline V gene encodes CDR1 SGHDT and CDR2 YYEEEE. CDR3 sequence (DNA): TGTGCCAGCAGCCCTGTGGAGCGGGGGACCTACGAGCAGTACTTC. Protein sequence: CASSPVERGTYEQYF.

This chain uses TRBV30 with TRBJ1-2; D may be TRBD1 (5 bases). Germline V gene data show CDR1 as GTSNPN and CDR2 as SVGIG (reference sequence). This CDR3 has 13 residues. V dropped 2 bases and J dropped 6 bases, with 13 bases sitting between them. The CDR3 coding sequence is TGTGCCTGGAGTAAAGGGGTCCCACATGGCTACACCTTC. Its protein is CAWSKGVPHGYTF.

The chain employs TRBV7-8 and TRBJ1-1; D is unresolved. V was pared by 5 bases and J by 4 bases, with 14 bases between. The CDR3 is 14 amino acids. Germline V gene data show CDR1 as SGHVS and CDR2 as FQNEAQ. This CDR3 is CASSPVPGSTEAFF. The CDR3 region has the DNA TGTGCCAGCAGCCCAGTTCCCGGGAGCACTGAAGCTTTCTTT.

In its sample, this clone was seen once. J is TRBJ2-1 and V is TRBV6-5; 14 nucleotides match TRBD2. The CDR3 sequence is 14 residues long. The trim removed 6 bases at V and 10 bases at J, leaving 5 bases unmatched. From germline, CDR1 is MNHEY and CDR2 SVGAGI. CDR3 bases: TGTGCCAGCAGGGCCGGGACTAGCGGGGGAGAGCAGTTCTTC. It yields the protein CASRAGTSGGEQFF.

The J gene is TRBJ2-3, the V gene TRBV7-9, with 13 bases lining up with TRBD2. Losses at the gene ends were 8 bases for V and 3 bases for J; bases not matched to a gene: 8. Per germline, CDR1 SEHNR and CDR2 FQNEAQ (reference sequence). This CDR3 has 16 amino acids. The CDR3 DNA reads as TGTGCCAGCGCGAAGACTAGCGGGGGGATTACAGATACGCAGTATTTT. Protein sequence: CASAKTSGGITDTQYF.

The V call is TRBV3-1 (or the pseudogene TRBV3-2), the J call TRBJ1-4; no clear D. V gave up 2 bases and J gave up 3 bases, with 7 bases separating them. Germline V gene lookup returns CDR1 LGHDT and CDR2 YNNKEL (reference sequence). The CDR3 spans 14 residues. The DNA of the CDR3 is TGTGCCAGCAGCCAAAGAGGAGCTAATGAAAAACTGTTTTTT. Translating gives CASSQRGANEKLFF.

The chain couples TRBV5-1 to TRBJ1-2; weak D call: TRBD1 (6 bases). CDR1 and CDR2 (germline): SGHRS, YFSETQ. The CDR3 has 13 amino acids. V dropped 7 bases and J dropped 3 bases, with 13 bases sitting between them. Here the CDR3 reads CASRAGEHYGYTF. CDR3 coding DNA: TGCGCCAGCCGTGCAGGGGAGCACTATGGCTACACCTTC.

V usage is TRBV3-1 (or the pseudogene TRBV3-2) and J usage is TRBJ2-7; 10 nucleotides align to TRBD1. V lost 4 bases to trimming and J lost 8 bases; unmatched junction nucleotides: 8. Germline assignment: CDR1 LGHDT and CDR2 YNNKEL (reference sequence). There are 14 residues in the CDR3. As DNA, the CDR3 is TGTGCCAGCAGCCTAGGGACAGGGGATAATAAGCAGTACGTC. It encodes CASSLGTGDNKQYV.

This rearrangement joins TRBV28 to TRBJ1-1; the D gene is possibly TRBD1 (5 bases). Deletions cut 4 bases from V and 11 bases from J, with 20 bases between. The CDR3 is 14 residues long. Per germline, CDR1 MDHEN and CDR2 SYDVKM. This CDR3 reads CASSSPGGGPSAFF. The DNA of the CDR3 is TGTGCCAGCAGTTCCCCCGGGGGGGGTCCCTCGGCTTTCTTT.

This chain uses TRBV19 with TRBJ2-7; possibly TRBD1 for D (6 bases). The V end lost 4 bases, the J end lost 1 base, and 14 bases lay between the germline ends. Germline assignment: CDR1 LNHDA and CDR2 SQIVND (reference sequence). This CDR3 comprises 15 residues. The CDR3 region has the DNA TGTGCCAGTAGTACCAACAGGGCAGGGTCCTACGAGCAGTACTTC. Residues: CASSTNRAGSYEQYF.

This clone was observed a single time. The V gene is TRBV2, the J gene TRBJ2-4, with D maybe TRBD1 (5 bases). CDR3 length: 11 residues. Germline CDR1 is SNHLY and CDR2 is FYNNEI. V lost 6 bases and J lost 9, with 9 bases in between. The CDR3 DNA reads TGTGCCAGCAGCGACAGTGCCATTCAGTACTTC. It codes for CASSDSAIQYF.

The chain is built from TRBV24-1 and TRBJ2-7; tentative D call: TRBD1 (6 bases). This CDR3 has 16 amino acids. Germline V gene lookup returns CDR1 KGHDR and CDR2 SFDVKD. Trimming removed 1 base from V and 3 bases from J, with 15 bases in between. The CDR3 is CATSDFGRNRVYEQYF. In nucleotides, the CDR3 is TGTGCCACCAGTGATTTTGGGAGAAACAGGGTCTACGAGCAGTACTTC.

This clone was recorded once. The chain combines TRBV7-9 with TRBJ2-1; 11 positions agree with TRBD2. J lost 7 bases, V lost 5 bases, and 7 bases had no gene match. The length of the CDR3 is 15 residues. Looked up from germline, CDR1 is SEHNR and CDR2 is FQNEAQ (reference sequence). CDR3 sequence reads: CASSAVAGGLNEQFF. The CDR3 DNA reads TGTGCCAGCAGCGCCGTAGCGGGGGGGCTGAATGAGCAGTTCTTC.

This chain uses TRBV12-5 with TRBJ1-5, with D tentatively TRBD1 (6 bases). CDR1 and CDR2 (germline): LGHNT, FRNRAP. The V end was cut by 6 bases, the J end by 9 bases, with 21 bases between. This CDR3 region has 15 residues. In DNA form, the CDR3 reads TGTGCTAGTGGATCCTCCGGGACACCATCATGGCCCCAGCATTTT. As protein: CASGSSGTPSWPQHF.